Here is one T cell receptor (beta chain) with its context. The antigen is unknown. The sample belongs to a study of beta chain features in type 1 diabetes. Every donor had blood drawn once into heparin, approximately 0.11 L on average. Study conclusions and caveats: When Type 1 diabetes patients were examined, their TCRB CDR3s proved moderately but significantly shorter in all four CD4+ subsets. It was among patients, rather than healthy donors, that naive, central memory and Treg TCRB repertoires appeared more similar.

There are 16 residues in the CDR3. Germline V CDR1 and CDR2: ENHRY, SYGVKD. Trimming pared 4 bases from V and 3 bases from J, leaving 17 bases between. TCRB transcripts that were expressed got sequenced, as all of the isolated RNA had been reverse transcribed. Using immunoSEQ multiplex PCR, the repertoire was profiled, and TCRdb retains in-frame clones only, with some absent. The table shows about 28,000 clones, with 56% occurring only once. The source material was Tregs from blood. This sequence originates from a woman between 18 and 29 years old with type 1 diabetes. The chain joins TRBV10-3 to TRBJ2-3; a possible D gene is TRBD2 (6 bases). The CDR3 is CAISVPPGVGTDTQYF. Here the CDR3 DNA reads TGTGCCATCAGTGTCCCTCCGGGAGTGGGAACAGATACGCAGTATTTT.